Below, 29 T cell receptor beta chains from the same sample are listed, as sequenced in a study of blood T cell repertoires in COVID-19. Measured with immunoSEQ multiplex PCR; TCRdb has only the in-frame clones, and not every one. The top ten clones hold around 7.1% of a sample with about 150,000 clones, under 90% of them seen once. Input material: PBMCs or T cells enriched from blood (not recorded which). All receptors derive from a man over 45 who had recovered from COVID-19.

This sequence joins TRBV6-1 and TRBJ2-7; 8 nucleotides match TRBD1. CDR1 and CDR2 from the germline V gene are MNHNS and SASEGT. V gave up 2 bases and J gave up 4 bases; unmatched junction bases: 7. The CDR3 extends over 15 amino acids. This chain's CDR3 is CASSEMAGGAYEQYF. The CDR3 DNA reads as TGTGCCAGCAGTGAAATGGCAGGGGGCGCATACGAGCAGTACTTC.

This chain uses TRBV7-2 with TRBJ2-7, with 10 positions matching TRBD1. J lost 2 bases, V lost 5 bases, and 6 bases had no gene match. Germline values: CDR1 SGHTA, CDR2 FQGNSA. This CDR3 region has 15 residues. CDR3 sequence (DNA): TGTGCCAGCAGCCCGACCGGGACAGGGGCCTACGAGCAGTACTTC. Encoded protein: CASSPTGTGAYEQYF.

This chain connects TRBV3-1 (or the pseudogene TRBV3-2) to TRBJ1-5, with a possible D match to TRBD1 (6 bases). This CDR3 contains 13 residues. Trimming took off 0 bases at V and 7 bases at J, with 7 bases between the two ends. The germline CDR1 and CDR2 sequences are LGHDT and YNNKEL (reference sequence). This CDR3 reads CASSQDGGQPQHF. The CDR3 region has the DNA TGTGCCAGCAGCCAAGATGGGGGCCAGCCCCAGCATTTT.

V usage is TRBV30 and J usage is TRBJ1-6; 9 bases are shared with TRBD1. V lost 3 bases and J lost 5; bases outside the gene matches: 5. Germline V gene sequence: CDR1 GTSNPN, CDR2 SVGIG (reference sequence). The CDR3 runs 15 residues. CDR3 sequence: CAWRGGQGNNSPLHF. The CDR3 DNA sequence: TGTGCCTGGAGGGGTGGACAGGGGAATAATTCACCCCTCCACTTT.

J is TRBJ1-2 and V is TRBV2; TRBD1 matches at 7 bases. The CDR3 length is 13 residues. Germline loops: CDR1 SNHLY, CDR2 FYNNEI. The junction had 9 bases not matched to a gene; V was cut back by 6 bases and J by 8 bases. CDR3 amino acids: CASREGANGGYTF. In DNA, the CDR3 is TGTGCCAGCAGGGAGGGGGCAAATGGAGGCTACACCTTC.

J is TRBJ1-1 and V is TRBV3-1 (or the pseudogene TRBV3-2); D may be TRBD1 (6 bases). Germline V lookup: CDR1 LGHDT, CDR2 YNNKEL (reference sequence). The CDR3 contains 13 residues. V shed 2 bases and J shed 8 bases, with 12 bases lying between them. DNA of the CDR3: TGTGCCAGCAGCCAAAAAGGGGGGGGAGAAGCTTTCTTT. Its protein product is CASSQKGGGEAFF.

The gene calls are TRBV7-7 and TRBJ2-2; 14 bases map to TRBD2. Germline V gene data show CDR1 as SSHAT and CDR2 as FNYEAQ (reference sequence). The CDR3 is 16 residues long. J lost 4 bases, V lost 5 bases, and 3 bases had no gene match. CDR3 loop: CASSRGLAGATGELFF. The CDR3 DNA reads TGTGCCAGCAGCAGGGGACTAGCGGGGGCCACCGGGGAGCTGTTTTTT. The variable domain in full, completed from reference TRBV7-7 and TRBJ2-2, reads GAGVSQSPRYKVTKRGQDVTLRCDPISSHATLYWYQQALGQGPEFLTYFNYEAQPDKSGLPSDRFSAERPEGSISTLTIQRTEQRDSAMYRCASSRGLAGATGELFFGEGSRLTVL.

The gene calls are TRBV2 and TRBJ1-2, with D possibly TRBD1 on 6 matching bases. CDR3 length equals 14 residues. Germline CDR1 reads SNHLY; CDR2 reads FYNNEI. Trimming cost V 7 bases and J 5 bases, with 17 bases left between them. The chain's CDR3 is CASTWGQGKYGYTF. Written as DNA, the CDR3 is TGTGCCAGCACGTGGGGTCAGGGGAAGTATGGCTACACCTTC. Full variable domain (outside the CDR3, taken from reference TRBV2 and TRBJ1-2): EPEVTQTPSHQVTQMGQEVILRCVPISNHLYFYWYRQILGQKVEFLVSFYNNEISEKSEIFDDQFSVERPDGSNFTLKIRSTKLEDSAMYFCASTWGQGKYGYTFGSGTRLTVV.

V and J are TRBV7-9 and TRBJ2-1; 15 bases align to TRBD2. The J segment lost 7 bases and the V segment lost 1 base, leaving 2 bases of the junction unmatched. CDR3 size: 16 residues. Looked up from germline, CDR1 is SEHNR and CDR2 is FQNEAQ (reference sequence). The CDR3 DNA sequence: TGTGCCAGCAGCTTAGAGGGACTAGCGGGGGGAAATGAGCAGTTCTTC. Its translation: CASSLEGLAGGNEQFF. Based on the CDR3 plus reference TRBV7-9 and TRBJ2-1, the full variable domain is DTGVSQNPRHKITKRGQNVTFRCDPISEHNRLYWYRQTLGQGPEFLTYFQNEAQLEKSRLLSDRFSAERPKGSFSTLEIQRTEQGDSAMYLCASSLEGLAGGNEQFFGPGTRLTVL.

This chain connects TRBV5-4 to TRBJ1-5, with 7 positions matching TRBD1. V lost 4 bases to trimming and J lost 0 bases; unmatched junction nucleotides: 7. The CDR3 totals 16 residues. The germline CDR1 and CDR2 sequences are SGHNT and YYREEE (reference sequence). In DNA, the CDR3 is TGTGCCAGCAGCCGACAGGGCGTGGATAGCAATCAGCCCCAGCATTTT. It is translated as CASSRQGVDSNQPQHF.

The V call is TRBV20-1, the J call TRBJ2-1; a possible D gene is TRBD2 (6 bases). The V gene's germline CDR1 is DFQATT and CDR2 SNEGSKA (reference sequence). There are 14 residues in the CDR3. Deletions cut 3 bases from V and 5 bases from J, with 14 bases between. DNA for the CDR3: TGCAGTGCTAGTGCCGGCGGGATACACAATGAGCAGTTCTTC. It specifies CSASAGGIHNEQFF.

The V and J genes are TRBV7-2 and TRBJ1-6; possible D gene TRBD1, 6 bases. Trimming left V 5 bases short and J 8 bases short, with 19 bases between. The germline V gene has CDR1 SGHTA and CDR2 FQGNSA. CDR3 length: 16 residues. Written as DNA, the CDR3 is TGTGCCAGCAGCACTCGGACAGCCGCTCGTCATTCACCCCTCCACTTT. Its translation: CASSTRTAARHSPLHF.

This rearrangement joins TRBV7-2 to TRBJ2-7, with 14 bases that match TRBD2. J was trimmed by 2 bases and V by 2 bases; bases with no gene match: 5. This CDR3 is 17 amino acids long. Germline CDR1 and CDR2: SGHTA and FQGNSA. In DNA form, the CDR3 reads TGTGCCAGCAGCTTACAAGGACTAGCGGGGGGTGCCTACGAGCAGTACTTC. This encodes CASSLQGLAGGAYEQYF.

Details on this clone: Additional DNA sequences in this sample encode the identical CDR3. V gene TRBV4-1 combines with J gene TRBJ2-2, with 11 positions matching TRBD1. V was pared by 4 bases and J by 5 bases, with 3 bases of the junction left unmatched. From germline, CDR1 is MGHRA and CDR2 YSYEKL. This CDR3 has 15 residues. CDR3 DNA sequence: TGCGCCAGCAGCCGGGGGACAGGGGGTACCGGGGAGCTGTTTTTT. It is translated as CASSRGTGGTGELFF.

The rearrangement uses TRBV3-1 (or the pseudogene TRBV3-2) and TRBJ2-7; 10 nucleotides line up with TRBD1. CDR1 is LGHDT and CDR2 is YNNKEL in the germline V gene (reference sequence). V dropped 5 bases and J dropped 6; count of bases not matched to a gene: 7. The CDR3 loop spans 14 amino acids. For the CDR3, the DNA is TGTGCCAGCAGCGGCCGGGACAGGGGAGCCGAGCAGTACTTC. Its protein product is CASSGRDRGAEQYF.

This chain links TRBV5-1 with TRBJ2-5, with 7 bases that match TRBD2. Germline CDR1 is SGHRS and CDR2 is YFSETQ. CDR3 length equals 17 residues. V lost 0 bases, J lost 1 base, and 9 bases stayed unmatched. CDR3 coding DNA: TGCGCCAGCAGCTTGGCCGGCGGGGGAGCAATCCAAGAGACCCAGTACTTC. Translated: CASSLAGGGAIQETQYF.

CDR3 amino acids: CASSGQNLEQFF. In nucleotides, the CDR3 is TGTGCCAGCAGCGGACAGAATTTGGAGCAGTTCTTC. The chain combines TRBV12-3 or TRBV12-4 with TRBJ2-1; TRBD1 might be the D (6 bases). The CDR3 runs 12 residues. The germline V and J ends were trimmed by 6 bases and 10 bases, with 13 bases remaining between them.

The rearrangement uses TRBV6-5 and TRBJ2-5, with 9 bases matching TRBD2. CDR3 length: 15 residues. Trimming took 5 bases from V and 5 from J; bases not matched to a gene: 9. Germline assignment: CDR1 MNHEY and CDR2 SVGAGI. DNA of the CDR3: TGTGCCAGCAGTCCCGACCTAGCGGGGAGGGAGACCCAGTACTTC. Amino acids: CASSPDLAGRETQYF.

This clone was seen only once. This rearrangement joins TRBV19 to TRBJ1-5; 8 bases are a match to TRBD1. Germline trimming cut 1 base from V and 3 bases from J; bases unmatched to any gene: 8. This CDR3 is 17 amino acids long. CDR1 is LNHDA, CDR2 SQIVND, per germline (reference sequence). The CDR3 loop is CASSIGQGARDNQPQHF. For the CDR3, the DNA is TGTGCCAGTAGTATAGGCCAGGGGGCCCGGGACAATCAGCCCCAGCATTTT.

The chain employs TRBV7-3 and TRBJ2-2; a weak D match, TRBD2 (5 bases). Trimming removed 4 bases from V and 4 bases from J, with 13 bases in between. The germline gives CDR1 SGHTA, CDR2 FQGTGA. There are 15 residues in the CDR3. This CDR3 reads CASSSGLGGTGELFF. CDR3 sequence (DNA): TGTGCCAGCAGCTCCGGACTCGGCGGCACCGGGGAGCTGTTTTTT.

The rearrangement joins TRBV5-1 to TRBJ2-2, with D uncertain. Trimming removed 5 bases from V and 2 bases from J, with 10 bases in between. CDR3 length: 14 residues. Per germline, CDR1 SGHRS and CDR2 YFSETQ. CDR3 region: CASRPVINTGELFF. The CDR3 bases are TGCGCCAGCAGACCAGTTATAAACACCGGGGAGCTGTTTTTT.

This clone was seen a single time. The V and J genes are TRBV3-1 (or the pseudogene TRBV3-2) and TRBJ1-2; 7 bases agree with TRBD1. J gave up 5 bases and V 4 bases, and 7 bases lay outside the gene matches. Germline V gene sequence: CDR1 LGHDT, CDR2 YNNKEL (reference sequence). The CDR3 is 14 residues long. The CDR3 sequence is CASSPGQKFYGYTF. The CDR3 nucleotides are TGTGCCAGCAGCCCGGGACAGAAGTTTTATGGCTACACCTTC.

The chain has TRBV14 and TRBJ2-7; possible D gene TRBD1, 5 bases. The CDR3 spans 12 residues. Per germline, CDR1 SGHDN and CDR2 FVKESK. Trimming left V 1 base short and J 6 bases short, with 7 bases between. The CDR3 here is CASSQVGAEQYF. DNA for the CDR3: TGTGCCAGCAGCCAAGTAGGGGCCGAGCAGTACTTC.

This clone showed up just once. V and J are TRBV19 and TRBJ2-5, with TRBD1 matching over 9 bases. V trimming: 3 bases; J trimming: 4 bases; junction bases outside the gene matches: 3. The V gene's germline CDR1 is LNHDA and CDR2 SQIVND (reference sequence). This CDR3 has 14 amino acids. DNA of the CDR3: TGTGCCAGTAGTATTCCGACAGGGGGAGAGACCCAGTACTTC. Amino acid sequence: CASSIPTGGETQYF.

The rearrangement uses TRBV3-1 (or the pseudogene TRBV3-2) and TRBJ1-1, with a weak D call TRBD1 (5 bases). Between the trimmed V and J ends, which lost 3 bases and 4 bases, there was a span of 12 bases. CDR1 LGHDT and CDR2 YNNKEL come from the germline V gene (reference sequence). CDR3 size: 14 residues. The CDR3 sequence is CASSHSPGVTEAFF. Here the CDR3 DNA reads TGTGCCAGCAGCCATTCCCCGGGGGTCACTGAAGCTTTCTTT.

The chain couples TRBV19 to TRBJ2-3; 11 bases fit TRBD1. With V trimmed by 4 bases and J by 0 bases, 6 bases remained unmatched. CDR1 and CDR2 from the germline V gene are LNHDA and SQIVND (reference sequence). The CDR3 covers 17 residues. In DNA, the CDR3 is TGTGCCAGTAGTAATGGACAGGGGGCCATGAGCACAGATACGCAGTATTTT. This codes for CASSNGQGAMSTDTQYF.

V and J are TRBV2 and TRBJ2-7; 10 nucleotides match TRBD2. Germline values: CDR1 SNHLY, CDR2 FYNNEI. There are 14 residues in the CDR3. J gave up 6 bases and V 4 bases, and 6 bases lay outside the gene matches. CDR3 bases: TGTGCCAGCAGTGTTCAAGCGGGGGGGAGCGAGCAGTACTTC. Protein product: CASSVQAGGSEQYF.

The chain joins TRBV6-5 to TRBJ2-5; 13 bases agree with TRBD2. The CDR3 consists of 15 residues. The germline gives CDR1 MNHEY, CDR2 SVGAGI. J gave up 3 bases and V 6 bases, and 4 bases lay outside the gene matches. Written as DNA, the CDR3 is TGTGCCAGCAGCACCGGACTAGCGGGGGAAGAGACCCAGTACTTC. This sequence encodes CASSTGLAGEETQYF.

The J gene is TRBJ1-2, the V gene TRBV13; D is perhaps TRBD1 (5 bases). Germline CDR1 reads PRHDT; CDR2 reads FYEKMQ (reference sequence). V was trimmed by 1 base and J by 4 bases, leaving 10 bases between them. The length of the CDR3 is 14 residues. CDR3 bases: TGTGCCAGCAGCTTAGTTCAGGGCTCCTATGGCTACACCTTC. It codes for CASSLVQGSYGYTF.